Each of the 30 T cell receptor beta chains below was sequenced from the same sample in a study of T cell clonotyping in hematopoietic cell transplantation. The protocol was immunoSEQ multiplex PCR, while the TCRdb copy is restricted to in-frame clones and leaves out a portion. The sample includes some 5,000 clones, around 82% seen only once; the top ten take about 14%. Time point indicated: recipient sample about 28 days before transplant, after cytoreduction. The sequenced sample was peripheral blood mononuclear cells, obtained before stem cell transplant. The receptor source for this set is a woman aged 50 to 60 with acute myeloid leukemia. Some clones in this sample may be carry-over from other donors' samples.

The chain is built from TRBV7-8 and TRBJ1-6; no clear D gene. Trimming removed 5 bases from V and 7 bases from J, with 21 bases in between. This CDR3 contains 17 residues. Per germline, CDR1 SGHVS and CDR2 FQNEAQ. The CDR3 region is CASSLRLPGSPNSPLHF. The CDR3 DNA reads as TGTGCCAGCAGCCTCCGTCTACCGGGCTCTCCGAATTCACCCCTCCACTTT.

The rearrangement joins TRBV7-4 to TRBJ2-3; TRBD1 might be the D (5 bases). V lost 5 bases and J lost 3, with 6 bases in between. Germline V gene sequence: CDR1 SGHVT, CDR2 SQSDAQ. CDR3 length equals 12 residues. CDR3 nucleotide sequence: TGTGCCAGCAGCAGGGGTACAGATACGCAGTATTTT. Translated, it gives CASSRGTDTQYF.

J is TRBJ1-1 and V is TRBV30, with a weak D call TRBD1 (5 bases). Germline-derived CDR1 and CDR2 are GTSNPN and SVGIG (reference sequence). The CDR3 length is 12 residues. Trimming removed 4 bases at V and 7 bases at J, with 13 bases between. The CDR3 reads CAWKGTDNEAFF. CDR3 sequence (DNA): TGTGCCTGGAAAGGTACGGACAATGAAGCTTTCTTT. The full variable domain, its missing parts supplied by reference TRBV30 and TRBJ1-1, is SQTIHQWPATLVQPVGSPLSLECTVEGTSNPNLYWYRQAAGRGLQLLFYSVGIGQISSEVPQNLSASRPQDRQFILSSKKLLLSDSGFYLCAWKGTDNEAFFGQGTRLTVV.

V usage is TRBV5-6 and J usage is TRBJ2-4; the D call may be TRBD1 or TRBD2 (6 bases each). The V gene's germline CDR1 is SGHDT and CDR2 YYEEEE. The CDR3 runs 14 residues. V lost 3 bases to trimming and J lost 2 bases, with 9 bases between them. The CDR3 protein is CASSWRDTKNIQYF. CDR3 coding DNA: TGTGCCAGCAGCTGGCGGGACACCAAAAACATTCAGTACTTC.

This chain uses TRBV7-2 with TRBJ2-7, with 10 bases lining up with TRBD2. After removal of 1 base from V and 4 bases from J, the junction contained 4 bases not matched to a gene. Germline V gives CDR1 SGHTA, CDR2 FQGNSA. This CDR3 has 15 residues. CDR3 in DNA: TGTGCCAGCAGCTTAGGGCTAGCGGGAGTTTACGAGCAGTACTTC. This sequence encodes CASSLGLAGVYEQYF. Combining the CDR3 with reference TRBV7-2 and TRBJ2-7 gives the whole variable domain GAGVSQSPSNKVTEKGKDVELRCDPISGHTALYWYRQSLGQGLEFLIYFQGNSAPDKSGLPSDRFSAERTGGSVSTLTIQRTQQEDSAVYLCASSLGLAGVYEQYFGPGTRLTVT.

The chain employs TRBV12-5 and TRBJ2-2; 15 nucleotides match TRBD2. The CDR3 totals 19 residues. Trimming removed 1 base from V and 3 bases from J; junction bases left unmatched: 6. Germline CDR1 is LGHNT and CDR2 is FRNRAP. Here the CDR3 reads CASGLGRGLAGGHTGELFF. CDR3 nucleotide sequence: TGTGCTAGTGGTTTGGGGAGGGGACTAGCGGGAGGACACACCGGGGAGCTGTTTTTT.

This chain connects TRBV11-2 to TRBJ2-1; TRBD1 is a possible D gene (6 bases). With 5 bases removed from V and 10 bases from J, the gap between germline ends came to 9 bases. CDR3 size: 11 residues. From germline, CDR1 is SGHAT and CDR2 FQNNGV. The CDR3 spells CASSRQDEQFF. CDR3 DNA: TGTGCCAGCAGCCGACAGGACGAGCAGTTCTTC. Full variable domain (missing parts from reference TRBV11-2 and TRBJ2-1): EAGVAQSPRYKIIEKRQSVAFWCNPISGHATLYWYQQILGQGPKLLIQFQNNGVVDDSQLPKDRFSAERLKGVDSTLKIQPAKLEDSAVYLCASSRQDEQFFGPGTRLTVL.

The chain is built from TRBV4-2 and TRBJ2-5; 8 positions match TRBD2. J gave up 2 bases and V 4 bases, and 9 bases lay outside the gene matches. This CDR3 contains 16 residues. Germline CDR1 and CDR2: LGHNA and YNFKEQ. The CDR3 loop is CASSRTSAGEQETQYF. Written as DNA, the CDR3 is TGTGCCAGCAGCCGGACGTCAGCGGGGGAGCAAGAGACCCAGTACTTC.

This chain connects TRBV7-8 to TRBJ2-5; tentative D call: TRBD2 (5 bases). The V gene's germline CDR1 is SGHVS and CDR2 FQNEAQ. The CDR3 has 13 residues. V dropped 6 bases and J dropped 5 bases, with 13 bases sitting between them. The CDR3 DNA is TGTGCCAGCAGTTCCCTCAGCGGCGAGACCCAGTACTTC. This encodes CASSSLSGETQYF.

CDR3 protein: CASSQGQTTDTQYF. The CDR3 DNA reads TGTGCCAGCAGCCAGGGCCAGACCACAGATACGCAGTATTTT. V usage is TRBV7-3 and J usage is TRBJ2-3; D may be TRBD1 (5 bases). CDR3 size: 14 residues. Trimming left V 5 bases short and J 2 bases short, with 11 bases between. In germline, CDR1 is SGHTA, CDR2 FQGTGA.

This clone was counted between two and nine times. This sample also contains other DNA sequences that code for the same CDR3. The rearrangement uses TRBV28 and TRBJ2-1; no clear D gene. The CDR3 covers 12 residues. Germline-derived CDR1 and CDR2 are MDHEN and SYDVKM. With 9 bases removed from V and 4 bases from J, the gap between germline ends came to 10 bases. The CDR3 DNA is TGTGCCAGTAGGGATGGGTACAATGAGCAGTTCTTC. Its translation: CASRDGYNEQFF. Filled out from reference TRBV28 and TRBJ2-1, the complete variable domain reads DVKVTQSSRYLVKRTGEKVFLECVQDMDHENMFWYRQDPGLGLRLIYFSYDVKMKEKGDIPEGYSVSREKKERFSLILESASTNQTSMYLCASRDGYNEQFFGPGTRLTVL.

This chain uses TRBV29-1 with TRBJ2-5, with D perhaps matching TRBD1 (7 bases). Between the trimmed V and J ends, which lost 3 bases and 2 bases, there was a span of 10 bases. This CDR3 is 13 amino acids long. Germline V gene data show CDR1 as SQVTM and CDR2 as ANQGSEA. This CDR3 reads CSVEAGQQETQYF. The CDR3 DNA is TGCAGCGTTGAGGCGGGACAGCAAGAGACCCAGTACTTC.

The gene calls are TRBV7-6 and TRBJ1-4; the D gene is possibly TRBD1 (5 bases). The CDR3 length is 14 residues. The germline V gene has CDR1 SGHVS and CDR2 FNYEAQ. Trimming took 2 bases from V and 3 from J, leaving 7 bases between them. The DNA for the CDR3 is TGTGCCAGCAGCTTAAGGGGACCTAATGAAAAACTGTTTTTT. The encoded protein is CASSLRGPNEKLFF.

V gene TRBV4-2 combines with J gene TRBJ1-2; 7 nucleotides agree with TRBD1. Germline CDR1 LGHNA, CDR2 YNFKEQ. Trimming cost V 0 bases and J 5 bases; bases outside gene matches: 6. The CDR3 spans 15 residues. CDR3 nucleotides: TGTGCCAGCAGCCAAGATCACAGGGGTTGGTATGGCTACACCTTC. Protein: CASSQDHRGWYGYTF.

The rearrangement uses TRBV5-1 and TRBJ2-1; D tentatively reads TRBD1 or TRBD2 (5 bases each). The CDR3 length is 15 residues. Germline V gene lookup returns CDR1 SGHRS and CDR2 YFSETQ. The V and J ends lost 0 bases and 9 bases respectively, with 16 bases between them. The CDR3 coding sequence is TGCGCCAGCAGCTTGGAGCCAGGGTTAGGAGGTGAGCAGTTCTTC. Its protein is CASSLEPGLGGEQFF.

The CDR3 sequence: CASSPAGRTPNEQFF. The CDR3 region has the DNA TGCGCCAGCAGCCCAGCGGGGAGGACTCCGAATGAGCAGTTCTTC. The chain employs TRBV4-1 and TRBJ2-1, with TRBD2 identical over 7 bases. The V and J ends lost 4 bases and 7 bases, in that order; junction bases with no gene match: 10. Germline-derived CDR1 and CDR2 are MGHRA and YSYEKL. The CDR3 covers 15 residues.

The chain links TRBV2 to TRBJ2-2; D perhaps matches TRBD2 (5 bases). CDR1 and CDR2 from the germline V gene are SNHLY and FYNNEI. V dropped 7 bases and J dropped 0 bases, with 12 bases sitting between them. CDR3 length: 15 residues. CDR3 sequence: CASNERRTNTGELFF. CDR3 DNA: TGTGCCAGCAACGAGCGGCGTACGAACACCGGGGAGCTGTTTTTT.

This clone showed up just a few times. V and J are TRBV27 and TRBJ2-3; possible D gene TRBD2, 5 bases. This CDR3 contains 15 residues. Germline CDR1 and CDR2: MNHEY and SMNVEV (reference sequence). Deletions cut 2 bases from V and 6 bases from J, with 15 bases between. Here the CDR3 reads CASSLVSPTGDTQYF. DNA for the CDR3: TGTGCCAGCAGTTTAGTTTCCCCTACGGGGGATACGCAGTATTTT.

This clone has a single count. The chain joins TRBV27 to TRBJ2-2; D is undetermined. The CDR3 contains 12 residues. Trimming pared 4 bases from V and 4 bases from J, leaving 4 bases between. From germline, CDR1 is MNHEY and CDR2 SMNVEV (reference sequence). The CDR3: CASSSSTGELFF. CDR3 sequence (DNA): TGTGCCAGCAGTTCTTCCACCGGGGAGCTGTTTTTT.

CDR3 sequence (DNA): TGCAGCGTTGGGCCAGCGGGGGGTTTCACAGATACGCAGTATTTT. Its translation: CSVGPAGGFTDTQYF. J is TRBJ2-3 and V is TRBV29-1; 9 bases fit TRBD2. Germline assignment: CDR1 SQVTM and CDR2 ANQGSEA. Trimming cost V 4 bases and J 2 bases; bases outside gene matches: 7. CDR3 length: 15 amino acids.

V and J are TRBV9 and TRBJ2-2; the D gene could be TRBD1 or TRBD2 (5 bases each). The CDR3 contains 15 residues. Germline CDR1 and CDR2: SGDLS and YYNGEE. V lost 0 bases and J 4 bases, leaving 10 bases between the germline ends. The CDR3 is CASSVGRAGTGELFF. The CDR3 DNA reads TGTGCCAGCAGCGTAGGCAGGGCGGGCACCGGGGAGCTGTTTTTT.

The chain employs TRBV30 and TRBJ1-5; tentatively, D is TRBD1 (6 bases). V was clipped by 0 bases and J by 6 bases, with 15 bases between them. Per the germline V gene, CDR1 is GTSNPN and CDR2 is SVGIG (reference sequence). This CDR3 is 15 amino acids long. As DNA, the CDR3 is TGTGCCTGGAGTGTACAGAGACAGGCCTTTCAGCCCCAGCATTTT. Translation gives CAWSVQRQAFQPQHF.

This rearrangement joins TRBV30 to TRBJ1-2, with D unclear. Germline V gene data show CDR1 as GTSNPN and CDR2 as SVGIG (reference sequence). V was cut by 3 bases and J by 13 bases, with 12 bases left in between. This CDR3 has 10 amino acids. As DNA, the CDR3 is TGTGCCTGGAGCAATATAAGGCGCACCTTC. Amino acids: CAWSNIRRTF.

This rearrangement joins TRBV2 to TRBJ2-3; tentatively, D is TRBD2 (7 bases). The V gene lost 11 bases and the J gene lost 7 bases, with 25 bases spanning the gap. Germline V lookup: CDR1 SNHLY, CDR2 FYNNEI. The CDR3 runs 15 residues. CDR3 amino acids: CAGGQRGGALHTQYF. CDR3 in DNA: TGTGCCGGAGGACAGAGGGGGGGTGCCCTCCATACGCAGTATTTT. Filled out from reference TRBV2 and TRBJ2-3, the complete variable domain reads EPEVTQTPSHQVTQMGQEVILRCVPISNHLYFYWYRQILGQKVEFLVSFYNNEISEKSEIFDDQFSVERPDGSNFTLKIRSTKLEDSAMYFCAGGQRGGALHTQYFGPGTRLTVL.

The CDR3 sequence: CASSLRGRASGSEQYF. The DNA for the CDR3 is TGCGCCAGCAGCTTAAGGGGCAGGGCTAGCGGGAGTGAGCAGTACTTC. The rearrangement joins TRBV5-1 to TRBJ2-7; 10 bases fit TRBD2. Germline values: CDR1 SGHRS, CDR2 YFSETQ. Trimming took 2 bases from V and 7 from J; bases not matched to a gene: 12. The CDR3 sequence is 16 residues long. The variable domain in full, completed from reference TRBV5-1 and TRBJ2-7, reads KAGVTQTPRYLIKTRGQQVTLSCSPISGHRSVSWYQQTPGQGLQFLFEYFSETQRNKGNFPGRFSGRQFSNSRSEMNVSTLELGDSALYLCASSLRGRASGSEQYFGPGTRLTVT.

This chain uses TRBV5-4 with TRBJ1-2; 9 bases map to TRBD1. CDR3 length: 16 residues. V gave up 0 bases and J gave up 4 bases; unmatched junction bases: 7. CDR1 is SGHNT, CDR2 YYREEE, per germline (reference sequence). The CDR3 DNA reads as TGTGCCAGCAGCTTGGGACAGGGGGTCTCTATCTATGGCTACACCTTC. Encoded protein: CASSLGQGVSIYGYTF.

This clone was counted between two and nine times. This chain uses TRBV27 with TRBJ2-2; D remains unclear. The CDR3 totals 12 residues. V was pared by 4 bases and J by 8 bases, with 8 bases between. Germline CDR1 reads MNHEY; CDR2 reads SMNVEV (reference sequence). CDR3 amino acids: CASSSPNGELFF. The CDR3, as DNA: TGTGCCAGCAGTTCCCCCAATGGGGAGCTGTTTTTT.

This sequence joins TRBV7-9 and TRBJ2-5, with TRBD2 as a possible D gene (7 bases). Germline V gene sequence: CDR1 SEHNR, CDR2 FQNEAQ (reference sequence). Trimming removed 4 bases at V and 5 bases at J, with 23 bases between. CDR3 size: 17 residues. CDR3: CASSSLRGGGISETQYF. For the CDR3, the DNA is TGTGCCAGCAGCTCACTCAGAGGGGGAGGGATATCGGAGACCCAGTACTTC.

The CDR3 spells CASSEGAMPQHF. CDR3 DNA: TGTGCCAGCTCAGAGGGGGCGATGCCCCAGCATTTT. V and J are TRBV18 and TRBJ1-5; 7 bases align to TRBD1. With 5 bases clipped from V and 9 bases from J, the junction kept 4 bases outside the gene matches. Germline V gene sequence: CDR1 KGHSH, CDR2 LQKENI. The length of the CDR3 is 12 residues.

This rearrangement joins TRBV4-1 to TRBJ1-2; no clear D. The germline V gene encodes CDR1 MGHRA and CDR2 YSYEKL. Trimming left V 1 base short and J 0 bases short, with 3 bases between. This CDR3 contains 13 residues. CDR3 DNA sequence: TGCGCCAGCAGCCAAGCAGCTAACTATGGCTACACCTTC. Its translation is CASSQAANYGYTF.